This TCR beta chain emerged from a study of technical replicates of blood from a handful of donors. Profiled with immunoSEQ multiplex PCR; TCRdb holds only in-frame clones, not every one. Among 62,000 or so clones listed, around 86% were seen once. Germline V gene lookup returns CDR1 KGHSH and CDR2 LQKENI. The V and J ends lost 4 bases and 9 bases respectively, with 16 bases between them. The CDR3 sequence is 14 residues long. V is TRBV18 and J is TRBJ2-1; a possible D gene is TRBD1 (5 bases). Material: PBMCs. This clonotype was obtained from a human donor in good health. Some clones in this sample may be carry-over from other donors' samples. CDR3 residues: CASSLHGQGSEQFF. CDR3 in DNA: TGTGCCAGCTCACTCCACGGTCAGGGCAGTGAGCAGTTCTTC.